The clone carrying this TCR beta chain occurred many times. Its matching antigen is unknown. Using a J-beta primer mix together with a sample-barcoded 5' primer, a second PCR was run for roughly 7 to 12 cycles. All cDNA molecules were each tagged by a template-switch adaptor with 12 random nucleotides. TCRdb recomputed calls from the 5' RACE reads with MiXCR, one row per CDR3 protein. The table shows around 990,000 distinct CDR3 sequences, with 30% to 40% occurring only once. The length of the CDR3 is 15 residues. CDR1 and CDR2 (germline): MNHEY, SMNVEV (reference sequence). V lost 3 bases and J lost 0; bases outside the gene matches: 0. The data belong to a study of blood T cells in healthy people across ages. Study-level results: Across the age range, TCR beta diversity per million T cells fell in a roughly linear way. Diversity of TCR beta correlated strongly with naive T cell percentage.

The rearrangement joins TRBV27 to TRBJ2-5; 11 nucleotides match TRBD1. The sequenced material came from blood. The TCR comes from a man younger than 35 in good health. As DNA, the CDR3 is TGTGCCAGCAGTTTGGACAGGGGGCACCAAGAGACCCAGTACTTC. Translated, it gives CASSLDRGHQETQYF.